Included here is one TCR beta chain sequence, with context. Authors' processing steps: The assay estimated nucleated cells by amplifying reference gene primers. Clones were read by immunoSEQ multiplex PCR, and TCRdb kept only the in-frame ones, dropping some. The V and J calls and the clone size are those of that table, but D and trimming were determined from the DNA. The data show about 400,000 clones, with over 75% seen just once and around 0.95% held by the top ten. The data derive from a study of blood T cell repertoires in COVID-19. The CDR3 consists of 15 residues. With 8 bases clipped from V and 9 bases from J, the junction kept 14 bases outside the gene matches. Germline loops: CDR1 LGHDT, CDR2 YNNKEL (reference sequence).

The clonotype originates from a woman between 25 and 40 years old with acute COVID-19. The chain joins TRBV3-1 (or the pseudogene TRBV3-2) to TRBJ2-1; 9 bases align to TRBD1. The specimen sequenced was PBMCs or T cells enriched from blood (not recorded which). The CDR3 nucleotides are TGTGCCAGCCGCGCGGAGGGACAGGGTGCGGCTGAGCAGTTCTTC. Translated: CASRAEGQGAAEQFF.